This T cell receptor beta chain comes out of a study of blood T cells in healthy people across ages. From germline, CDR1 is SGHKS and CDR2 YYEKEE (reference sequence). The CDR3 is 15 residues long. V shed 4 bases, J shed 3 bases, and the junction held 5 bases outside the gene matches. Through a sample-barcoded 5' primer and a J-beta primer mix, a second PCR was run for roughly 6 to 12 cycles. Any given sample supplied a minimum of 3 million CDR3-containing paired-end reads. TCRdb passed the 5' RACE reads through MiXCR, listing each CDR3 protein once. The sample yields fewer than 900,000 distinct CDR3 sequences, about 40% seen once.

The V call is TRBV5-5, the J call TRBJ2-7, with TRBD1 matching over 12 bases. Sequencing was carried out using blood. The TCR comes from a woman between 55 and 75 years old in good health. In DNA, the CDR3 is TGTGCCAGCAGCAACCGGGACAGGGGGCTCTACGAGCAGTACTTC. It specifies CASSNRDRGLYEQYF.